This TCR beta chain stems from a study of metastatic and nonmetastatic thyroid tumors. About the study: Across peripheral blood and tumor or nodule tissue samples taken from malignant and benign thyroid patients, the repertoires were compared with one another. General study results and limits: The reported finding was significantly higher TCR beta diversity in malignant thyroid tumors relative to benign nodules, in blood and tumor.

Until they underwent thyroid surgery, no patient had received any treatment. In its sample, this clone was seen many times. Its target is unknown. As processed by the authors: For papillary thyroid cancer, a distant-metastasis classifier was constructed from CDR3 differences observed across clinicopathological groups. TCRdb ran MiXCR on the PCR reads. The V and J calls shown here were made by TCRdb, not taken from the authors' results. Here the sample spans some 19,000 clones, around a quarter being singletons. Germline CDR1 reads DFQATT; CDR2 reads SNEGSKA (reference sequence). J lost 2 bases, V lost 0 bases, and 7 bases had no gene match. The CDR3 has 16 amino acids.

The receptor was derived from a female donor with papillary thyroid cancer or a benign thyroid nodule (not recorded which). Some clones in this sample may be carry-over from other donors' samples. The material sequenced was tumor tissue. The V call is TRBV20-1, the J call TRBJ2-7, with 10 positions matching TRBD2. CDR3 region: CSARDPTSGIPYEQYF. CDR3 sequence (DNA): TGCAGTGCTAGAGACCCCACTAGCGGGATCCCCTACGAGCAGTACTTC.